Reported below is one TCR beta chain. This entry is derived from a study of pediatric ulcerative colitis. The CDR3 has 13 residues. CDR1 and CDR2 (germline): SGDLS, YYNGEE. V lost 9 bases and J lost 8, with 17 bases in between. At colonoscopy, a blood sample was also collected. This was a survey-level run. TCRdb's table, derived via immunoSEQ multiplex PCR, lists solely in-frame clones and lacks some. The table lists tens of thousands of clones, about 87% of them singletons. The J gene is TRBJ1-4, the V gene TRBV9; D is possibly TRBD1 (5 bases). Sequenced input: blood. The clonotype was recovered from a boy aged 5-17 years who was a control in a study of pediatric ulcerative colitis. The CDR3 DNA reads as TGTGCCATCCGGGACCCCTTCGAAGAAAAACTGTTTTTT. Translated: CAIRDPFEEKLFF.